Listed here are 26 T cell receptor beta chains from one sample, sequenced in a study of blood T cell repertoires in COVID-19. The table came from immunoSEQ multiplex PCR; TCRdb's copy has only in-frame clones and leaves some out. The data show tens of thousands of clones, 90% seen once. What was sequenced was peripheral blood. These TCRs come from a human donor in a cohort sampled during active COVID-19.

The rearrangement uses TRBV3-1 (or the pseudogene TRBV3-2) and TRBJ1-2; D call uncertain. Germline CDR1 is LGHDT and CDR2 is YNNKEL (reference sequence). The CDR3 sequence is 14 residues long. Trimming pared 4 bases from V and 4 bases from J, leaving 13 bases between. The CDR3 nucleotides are TGTGCCAGCAGCCCCTTAGATTTGGTCTATGGCTACACCTTC. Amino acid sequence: CASSPLDLVYGYTF.

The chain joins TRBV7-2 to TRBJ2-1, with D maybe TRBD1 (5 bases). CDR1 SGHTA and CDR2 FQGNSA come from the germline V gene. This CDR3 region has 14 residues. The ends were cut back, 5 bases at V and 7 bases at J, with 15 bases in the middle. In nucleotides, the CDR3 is TGTGCCAGCAGCCCTAGGGGTTTCAGAAATGAGCAGTTCTTC. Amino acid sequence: CASSPRGFRNEQFF.

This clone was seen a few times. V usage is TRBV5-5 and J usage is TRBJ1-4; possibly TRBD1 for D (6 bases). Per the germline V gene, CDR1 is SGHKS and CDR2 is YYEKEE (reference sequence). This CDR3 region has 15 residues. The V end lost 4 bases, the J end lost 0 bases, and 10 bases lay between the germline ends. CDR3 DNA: TGTGCCAGCAGCCCTTACAGGGCAACTAATGAAAAACTGTTTTTT. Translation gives CASSPYRATNEKLFF.

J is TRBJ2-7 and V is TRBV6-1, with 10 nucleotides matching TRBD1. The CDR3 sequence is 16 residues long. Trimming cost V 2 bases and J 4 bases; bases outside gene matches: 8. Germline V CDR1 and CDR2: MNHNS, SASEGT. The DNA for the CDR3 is TGTGCCAGCAGTGAAACCGGCGGGACAGGGGTGTACGAGCAGTACTTC. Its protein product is CASSETGGTGVYEQYF.

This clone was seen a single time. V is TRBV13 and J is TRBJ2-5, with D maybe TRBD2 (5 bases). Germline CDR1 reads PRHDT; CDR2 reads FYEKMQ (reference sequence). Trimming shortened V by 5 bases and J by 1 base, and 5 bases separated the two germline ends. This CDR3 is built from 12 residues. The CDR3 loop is CASSRGQETQYF. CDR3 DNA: TGTGCCAGCAGCCGGGGCCAAGAGACCCAGTACTTC.

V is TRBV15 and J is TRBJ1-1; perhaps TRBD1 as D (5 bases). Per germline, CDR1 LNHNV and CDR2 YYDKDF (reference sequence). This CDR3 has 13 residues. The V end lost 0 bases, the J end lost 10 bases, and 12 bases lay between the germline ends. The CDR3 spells CATSRDIRRGAFF. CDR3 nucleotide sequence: TGTGCCACCAGCAGAGATATCCGGAGGGGAGCTTTCTTT.

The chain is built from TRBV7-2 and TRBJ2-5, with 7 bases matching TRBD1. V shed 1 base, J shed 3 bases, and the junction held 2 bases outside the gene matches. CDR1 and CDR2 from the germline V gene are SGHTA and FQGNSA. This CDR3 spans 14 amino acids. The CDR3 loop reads CASSLGQGKETQYF. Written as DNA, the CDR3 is TGTGCCAGCAGCTTAGGACAGGGTAAAGAGACCCAGTACTTC.

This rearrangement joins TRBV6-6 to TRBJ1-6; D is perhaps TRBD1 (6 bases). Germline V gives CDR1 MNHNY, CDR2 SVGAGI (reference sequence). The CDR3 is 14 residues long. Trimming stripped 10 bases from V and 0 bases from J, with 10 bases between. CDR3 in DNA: TGTGCCATCGGACAGAGCTCCTATAATTCACCCCTCCACTTT. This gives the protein CAIGQSSYNSPLHF.

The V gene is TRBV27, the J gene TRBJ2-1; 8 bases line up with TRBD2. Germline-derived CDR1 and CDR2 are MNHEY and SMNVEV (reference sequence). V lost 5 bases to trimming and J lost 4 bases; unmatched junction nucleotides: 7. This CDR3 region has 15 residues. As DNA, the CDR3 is TGTGCCAGCAGTATTCTAGCGGGTGTTTACAATGAGCAGTTCTTC. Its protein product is CASSILAGVYNEQFF.

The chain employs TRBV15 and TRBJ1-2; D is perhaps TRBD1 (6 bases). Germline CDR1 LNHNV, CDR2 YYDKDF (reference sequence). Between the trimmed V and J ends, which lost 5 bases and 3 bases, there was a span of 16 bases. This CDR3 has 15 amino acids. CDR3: CATSRRGRGDYGYTF. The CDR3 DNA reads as TGTGCCACCAGCCGGCGGGGGCGAGGAGACTATGGCTACACCTTC.

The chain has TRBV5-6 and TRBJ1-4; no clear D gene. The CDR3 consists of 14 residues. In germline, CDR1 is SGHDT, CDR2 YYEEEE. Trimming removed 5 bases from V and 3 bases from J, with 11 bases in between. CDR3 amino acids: CASRLRGANEKLFF. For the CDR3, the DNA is TGTGCCAGCAGGTTGCGCGGTGCTAATGAAAAACTGTTTTTT.

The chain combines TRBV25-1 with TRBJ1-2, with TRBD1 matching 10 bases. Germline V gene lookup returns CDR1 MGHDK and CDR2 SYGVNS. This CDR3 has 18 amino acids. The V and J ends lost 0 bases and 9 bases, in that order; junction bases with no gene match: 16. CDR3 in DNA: TGTGCCAGCAGTGAATATCGCGGGGGAGTCCGGGACAGGGGACGCTACACCTTC. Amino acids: CASSEYRGGVRDRGRYTF.

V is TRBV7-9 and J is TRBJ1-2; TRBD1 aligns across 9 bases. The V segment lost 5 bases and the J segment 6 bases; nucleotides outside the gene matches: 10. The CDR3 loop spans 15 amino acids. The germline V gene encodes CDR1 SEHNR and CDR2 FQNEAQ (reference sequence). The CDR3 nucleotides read TGTGCCAGCAGCCTGGGACAGGGAGAGTCCCATGGCTACACCTTC. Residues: CASSLGQGESHGYTF.

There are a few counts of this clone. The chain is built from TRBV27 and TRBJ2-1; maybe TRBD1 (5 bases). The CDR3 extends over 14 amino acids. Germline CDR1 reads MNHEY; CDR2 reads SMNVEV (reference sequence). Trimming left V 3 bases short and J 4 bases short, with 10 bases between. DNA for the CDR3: TGTGCCAGCAGTTTCACAGGCGGATACAATGAGCAGTTCTTC. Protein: CASSFTGGYNEQFF.

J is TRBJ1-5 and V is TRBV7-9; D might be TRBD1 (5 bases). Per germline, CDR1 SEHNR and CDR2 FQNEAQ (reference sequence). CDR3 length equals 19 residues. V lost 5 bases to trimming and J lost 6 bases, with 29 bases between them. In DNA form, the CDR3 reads TGTGCCAGCAGCCGAACAGGAGTCGGGCTTTTGTCGGTGGTTCAGCCCCAGCATTTT. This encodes CASSRTGVGLLSVVQPQHF. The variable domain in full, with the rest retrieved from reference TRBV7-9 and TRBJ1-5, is DTGVSQNPRHKITKRGQNVTFRCDPISEHNRLYWYRQTLGQGPEFLTYFQNEAQLEKSRLLSDRFSAERPKGSFSTLEIQRTEQGDSAMYLCASSRTGVGLLSVVQPQHFGDGTRLSIL.

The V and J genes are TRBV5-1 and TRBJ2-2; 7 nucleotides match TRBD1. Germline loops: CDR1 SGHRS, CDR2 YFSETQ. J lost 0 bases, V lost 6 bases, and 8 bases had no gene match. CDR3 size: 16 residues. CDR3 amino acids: CASTTGQSTNTGELFF. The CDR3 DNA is TGCGCCAGCACCACGGGACAGAGCACGAACACCGGGGAGCTGTTTTTT.

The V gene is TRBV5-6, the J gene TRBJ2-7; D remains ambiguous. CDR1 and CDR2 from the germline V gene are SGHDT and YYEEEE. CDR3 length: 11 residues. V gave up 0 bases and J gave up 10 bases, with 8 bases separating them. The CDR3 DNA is TGTGCCAGCAGCTTGGGCCGCGATCAGTACTTC. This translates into CASSLGRDQYF.

The CDR3 DNA is TGTGCCAGTAGTATATCGGGACCCGGGGGTAATCAGCCCCAGCATTTT. Protein product: CASSISGPGGNQPQHF. The rearrangement uses TRBV19 and TRBJ1-5; D might be TRBD1 (5 bases). Germline V lookup: CDR1 LNHDA, CDR2 SQIVND (reference sequence). The CDR3 contains 16 residues. The germline V and J ends were trimmed by 2 bases and 4 bases, with 15 bases remaining between them.

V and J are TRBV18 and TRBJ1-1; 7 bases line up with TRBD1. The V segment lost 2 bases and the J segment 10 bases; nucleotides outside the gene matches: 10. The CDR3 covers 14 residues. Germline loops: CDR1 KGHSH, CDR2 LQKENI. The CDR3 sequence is CASSPGQGDRGAFF. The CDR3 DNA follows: TGTGCCAGCTCACCAGGGCAGGGGGATCGTGGAGCTTTCTTT.

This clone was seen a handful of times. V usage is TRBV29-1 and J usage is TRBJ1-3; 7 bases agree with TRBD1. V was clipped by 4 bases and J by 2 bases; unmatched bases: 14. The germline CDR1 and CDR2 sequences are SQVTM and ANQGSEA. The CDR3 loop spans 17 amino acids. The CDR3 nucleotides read TGCAGCGTTGGAGACCAGACAGGGCGAACGGCTGGAAACACCATATATTTT. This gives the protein CSVGDQTGRTAGNTIYF.

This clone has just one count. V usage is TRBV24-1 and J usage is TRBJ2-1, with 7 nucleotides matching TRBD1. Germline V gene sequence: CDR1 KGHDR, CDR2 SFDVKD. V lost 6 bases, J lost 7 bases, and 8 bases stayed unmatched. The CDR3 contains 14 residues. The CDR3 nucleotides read TGTGCCACCAGTTCAGGGGGAATGGTGAATGAGCAGTTCTTC. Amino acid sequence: CATSSGGMVNEQFF.

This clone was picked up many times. Here the CDR3 reads CASSAEPASPLHF. In nucleotides, the CDR3 is TGTGCCAGCAGCGCGGAACCCGCATCACCCCTCCACTTT. This chain joins TRBV6-4 and TRBJ1-6, with D uncertain. CDR3 length: 13 residues. V gave up 6 bases and J gave up 10 bases, with 13 bases separating them. CDR1 and CDR2 from the germline V gene are MRHNA and SNTAGT.

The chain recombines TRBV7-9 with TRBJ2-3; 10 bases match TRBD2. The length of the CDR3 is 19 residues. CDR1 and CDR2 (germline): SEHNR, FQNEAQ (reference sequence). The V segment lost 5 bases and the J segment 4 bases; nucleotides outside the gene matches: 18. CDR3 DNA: TGTGCCAGCAGCCAAGGGGGTTGGGCTAGCGGGAGTCGCGCAGATACGCAGTATTTT. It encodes CASSQGGWASGSRADTQYF.

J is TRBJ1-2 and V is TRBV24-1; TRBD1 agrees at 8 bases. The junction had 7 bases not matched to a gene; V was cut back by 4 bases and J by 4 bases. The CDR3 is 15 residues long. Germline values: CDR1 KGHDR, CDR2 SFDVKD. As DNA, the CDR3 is TGTGCCACCAGTGACCGCGGGACAGGACCCTATGGCTACACCTTC. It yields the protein CATSDRGTGPYGYTF.

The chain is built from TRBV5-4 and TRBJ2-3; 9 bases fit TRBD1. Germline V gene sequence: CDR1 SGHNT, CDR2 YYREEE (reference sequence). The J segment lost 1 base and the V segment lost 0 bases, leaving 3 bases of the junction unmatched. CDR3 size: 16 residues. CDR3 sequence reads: CASSLGRTGGTDTQYF. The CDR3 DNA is TGTGCCAGCAGCTTGGGGCGGACAGGGGGCACAGATACGCAGTATTTT.

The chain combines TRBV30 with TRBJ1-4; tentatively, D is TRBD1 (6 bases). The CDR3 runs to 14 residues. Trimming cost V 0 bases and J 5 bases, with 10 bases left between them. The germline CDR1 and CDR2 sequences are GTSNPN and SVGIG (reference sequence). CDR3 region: CAWSVPRGNEKLFF. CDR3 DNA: TGTGCCTGGAGTGTACCCAGGGGCAATGAAAAACTGTTTTTT.